This entry describes one TCR beta chain. What it binds is not known. V was cut by 0 bases and J by 8 bases, with 20 bases left in between. Germline V gene sequence: CDR1 LNHNV, CDR2 YYDKDF (reference sequence). This CDR3 is built from 17 residues. This record comes from a study of cytomegalovirus exposure and HLA in healthy donors. Study-level results: Reports described diagnosis of cytomegalovirus status by the classifier as highly specific and sensitive. Using a false discovery rate of 0.05, a later analysis showed that 16,951 TCR beta sequences were associated with HLA alleles. The dataset shows that most TCR sequences were rare, while some public TCRs occurred in many donors. There were a few CMV-associated chains whose specificity for CMV antigens was confirmed in vitro.

In the PCR, 60 Vbeta and 13 Jbeta primers were used. Only in-frame clones appear in the TCRdb table, and some are missing; sequencing was by immunoSEQ multiplex PCR. The sample holds tens of thousands of clones. Material: PBMCs. The chain recombines TRBV15 with TRBJ2-1; tentative D call: TRBD2 (6 bases). The TCR sequence derives from a middle-aged woman in good health and CMV-seropositive. The CDR3 reads CATSREPSAPSIHEQFF. CDR3 coding DNA: TGTGCCACCAGCAGAGAACCTAGCGCACCCTCCATCCATGAGCAGTTCTTC.